This T cell receptor beta chain derives from a study of shared clonotypes between healthy human individuals. General study results and limits: Clonotypes which were not shared had lower generation probabilities than clonotypes that all four donors shared. Rarefaction demonstrated incomplete sorted-subset sequencing despite large depth.

Caucasian adults residing in Nashville, Tennessee made up all the donors. Germline loops: CDR1 SGHTS, CDR2 YDEGEE. The CDR3 is made up of 12 amino acids. The germline V and J ends were trimmed by 0 bases and 10 bases, with 9 bases remaining between them. Only in-frame clones appear in the TCRdb table, and some are missing; sequencing was by immunoSEQ multiplex PCR. The sample has over a million clones, roughly 74% seen once. This clone was observed a single time. What it recognizes is unknown. The receptor comes from a man between 18 and 29 years old in good health. Some clones in this sample may be carry-over from other donors' samples. The genes are TRBV5-8 and TRBJ2-3; no reliable D call. Sequenced sample: memory CD4+ T cells from PBMCs. Subset indicated: CD45RA-negative fraction. This chain's CDR3 is CASSLVGVAQYF. DNA of the CDR3: TGTGCCAGCAGCTTGGTGGGTGTGGCGCAGTATTTT.